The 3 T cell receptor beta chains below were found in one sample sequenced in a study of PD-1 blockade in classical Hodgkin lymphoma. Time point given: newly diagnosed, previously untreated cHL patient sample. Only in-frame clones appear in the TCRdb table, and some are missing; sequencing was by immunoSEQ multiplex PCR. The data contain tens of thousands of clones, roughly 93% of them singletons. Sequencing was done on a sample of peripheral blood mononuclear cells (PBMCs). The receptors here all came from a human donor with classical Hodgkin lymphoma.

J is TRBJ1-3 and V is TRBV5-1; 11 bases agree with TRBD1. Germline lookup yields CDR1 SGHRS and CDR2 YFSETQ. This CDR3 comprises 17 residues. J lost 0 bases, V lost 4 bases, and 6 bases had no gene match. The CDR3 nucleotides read TGCGCCAGCAGCCCCGGACAGGGGGCCCGCTCTGGAAACACCATATATTTT. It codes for CASSPGQGARSGNTIYF.

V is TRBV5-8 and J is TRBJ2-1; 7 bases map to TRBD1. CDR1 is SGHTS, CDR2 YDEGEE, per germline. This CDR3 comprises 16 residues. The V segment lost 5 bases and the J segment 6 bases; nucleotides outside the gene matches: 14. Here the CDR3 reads CASRPDRVGARNEQFF. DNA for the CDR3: TGTGCCAGCAGGCCTGACAGGGTAGGAGCACGCAATGAGCAGTTCTTC.

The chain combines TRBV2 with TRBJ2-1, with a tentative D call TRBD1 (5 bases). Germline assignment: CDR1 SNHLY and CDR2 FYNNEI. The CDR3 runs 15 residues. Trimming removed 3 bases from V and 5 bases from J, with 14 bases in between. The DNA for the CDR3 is TGTGCCAGCAGTGATTCCAGGGTGTTTAACAATGAGCAGTTCTTC. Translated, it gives CASSDSRVFNNEQFF.